This is a list of T cell receptor beta chains from one sample in a study of cytomegalovirus exposure and HLA in healthy donors. The assay was immunoSEQ multiplex PCR, and TCRdb's table has in-frame clones only and misses some. The data hold a few hundred thousand clones, with roughly 80% observed a single time. Sequences were obtained from PBMCs. Source of these receptors: a girl aged 5-17 years in good health and CMV-seronegative. The CDR3 runs from the conserved cysteine through the conserved F or W. Size is stated for part of the rows, as once, few or many counts, or as a class when the clone is expanded.

j_gene | v_gene | len | abundance | CDR3aa
TRBJ1-6 | TRBV27 | 17 | NA | CASGPPRAGTVGSPLHF
TRBJ2-4 | TRBV6-1 | 16 | few | CASSEAGTGGRNIQYF
TRBJ1-1 | TRBV5-6 | 14 | NA | CASSFGQLNTEAFF
TRBJ2-5 | TRBV7-3 | 15 | NA | CASSSRQGTAETQYF
TRBJ1-1 | TRBV2 | 15 | once | CASSGGHTLNTEAFF
TRBJ2-1 | TRBV7-9 | 14 | NA | CASSLDRTYNEQFF
TRBJ2-5 | TRBV7-3 | 17 | NA | CASSSGTSGRREETQYF
TRBJ1-2 | TRBV7-9 | 16 | NA | CSSSPTLGTANYGYTF
TRBJ2-7 | TRBV5-1 | 14 | NA | CASSFNRAGYEQYF
TRBJ1-6 | TRBV2 | 14 | NA | CASSERGTKSPLHF
TRBJ2-2 | TRBV15 | 14 | NA | CATSPRHGSGELFF
TRBJ2-1 | TRBV5-6 | 15 | NA | CASTLTGGGSNEQFF
TRBJ1-2 | TRBV5-1 | 12 | NA | CASSLQGRGYTF
TRBJ2-1 | TRBV5-4 | 15 | NA | CASSKDRGSYNEQFF
TRBJ1-1 | TRBV6-6 | 16 | NA | CASSYTPGVRNTEAFF
TRBJ2-2 | TRBV19 | 15 | NA | CASRKRGGYTGELFF
TRBJ1-4 | TRBV6-1 | 17 | NA | CASSDRQLLRANEKLFF
TRBJ1-4 | TRBV25-1 | 15 | NA | CASSSSGLKREKLFF
TRBJ2-7 | TRBV5-8 | 15 | NA | CASSRSGLSVVEQYF
TRBJ1-6 | TRBV4-1 | 12 | few | CASSNRGAPLHF
TRBJ2-7 | TRBV5-1 | 19 | NA | CASSLAGQKGTGQTYEQYF
TRBJ2-7 | TRBV28 | 14 | NA | CASSRGGAGYEQYF
TRBJ2-7 | TRBV6-5 | 14 | NA | CASSYRTGVGEQYF
TRBJ2-7 | TRBV10-2 | 13 | few | CASGTGQGIPQLF
TRBJ1-2 | TRBV5-1 | 14 | few | CASGTGGPNYGYTF
TRBJ2-3 | TRBV7-9 | 17 | NA | CASSIGYRGGDTDTQYF
TRBJ2-2 | TRBV1 | 19 | NA | CTSSQDFGVGRGGTGELFF
TRBJ2-7 | TRBV7-2 | 15 | NA | CASSSRGLAGGEQYF
TRBJ1-1 | TRBV7-3 | 15 | NA | CASRTGGGGNTEAFF
TRBJ1-5 | TRBV6-5 | 14 | NA | CATRGAVSNQPQHF
TRBJ1-6 | TRBV30 | 19 | NA | CAWTPLRDRGRLSNSPLHF
TRBJ1-1 | TRBV7-2 | 16 | NA | CASSSSTGRMNTEAFF